This T cell receptor beta chain was sequenced for a study of CD8 T cells in ankylosing spondylitis. TCR beta libraries were made by quantitative 5'-RACE with molecular barcodes. A single record per CDR3 protein comes from TCRdb applying MiXCR to the 5' RACE reads. This sample has 250,000 to 400,000 distinct CDR3 sequences, with 11% found just once. The junction had 14 bases not matched to a gene; V was cut back by 5 bases and J by 5 bases. Germline V CDR1 and CDR2: DFQATT, SNEGSKA (reference sequence). The length of the CDR3 is 15 residues. Study-level results: What seemed typical of ankylosing spondylitis blood was a TCR beta motif built from roughly 8 highly homologous variants. A number of the motif variants had already been described in reactive arthritis synovial fluid and blood. Matched ankylosing spondylitis synovial fluid reportedly showed significant enrichment of disease-linked clones.

Comments on this clonotype: The antigen is unknown.

Source material: blood, either unsorted or a sorted T cell fraction (not recorded which). This TCR came from a female donor with ankylosing spondylitis or in good health (not recorded which). This chain connects TRBV20-1 to TRBJ2-5; TRBD2 matches 7 bases. CDR3 DNA: TGCAGTGCTTCGCCTACCGGGGGGAGGTCGGAGACCCAGTACTTC. Residues: CSASPTGGRSETQYF.